The subject of this entry is one T cell receptor (beta chain). Its antigen is not yet known. For each CD8+ T cell subset, flow sorting was done in triplicate, and roughly 330,000 cells per subset went directly into RLT lysis buffer. Using standard density gradient centrifugation, peripheral blood mononuclear cells were isolated from buffy coats. Total RNA was extracted from sorted cells using an RNeasy Mini Kit. The data were obtained in a study of CXCR3-negative and CXCR3-positive naive CD8 T cells (dated 2019 in TCRdb). A note on the overall study: Roughly 140 million TRB reads were obtained in total, roughly 1.5 +/- 0.3 million reads per library. The diversity and physicochemical repertoire analyses included ten to eleven donors pooled from two independent experiments. For the TRBV-TRBJ cluster analysis, the naive subsets came from a handful of donors, while the memory cells came from 3 donors.

The paper as a whole reports these results and caveats: Because surface CD5, which has been linked to self-reactivity in mice, was comparable between naive subsets, TCR interaction strength was also inferred from TRB CDR3 physicochemical properties. Freshly isolated PBMCs were used for most assays because CXCR3 expression partially decreased after cryopreservation. Similar TRBV-TRBJ usage was shown by naive CXCR3-negative and CXCR3-positive cells from the same donor, whereas distinct patterns were shown by memory cells. Comparably high repertoire diversity was found in both naive subsets, whereas much lower repertoire diversity was found in memory CD8+ T cells.

The sequencer listed for this sample is NextSeq 550. The Human TCR Profiling Kit (MiLaboratory) was used to make UMI-labeled 5' RACE TRB cDNA libraries. The full amount of extracted RNA was used for cDNA synthesis, and the full amount of resulting cDNA was used for PCR amplification. The libraries were made side by side, with each library going through the same number of PCR cycles. The source study handled its data this way. MIGEC and MiXCR extracted about 53,000 +/- 10,000 unique UMI-labeled TRB cDNA molecules per library, requiring at least two reads per UMI. On average, about 40,000 +/- 10,000 functional in-frame TRB CDR3 nucleotide clonotypes lacking stop codons were found per library. After each sample was downsampled to 5000 UMI-labeled TRB molecules, VDJtools was used to calculate diversity metrics such as normalized Shannon-Wiener and Chao1. Clonotype-size-weighted physicochemical properties of the central five CDR3 residues (interaction energy, strength, volume and Kidera factor 4) were computed in VDJtools. TCRdb reprocessed the reads, so every CDR3 protein sequence counts as one entry and DNA is not shown. The V and J calls shown here were made by TCRdb, not taken from the authors' results. The sample table records 35,000 to 40,000 distinct CDR3 sequences. The ten largest account for more than 14% of the sample.

The CDR3 starts with the cysteine, ends with the phenylalanine, and has 16 residues. The DNA is not on file. Material for sequencing was memory CD8+ T cells from blood. The cell subset or site label corresponds to: conventional CD8+ memory T cells (TMEM), sorted as controls. The source is a human donor in good health. Some clones in this sample may be carry-over from other donors' samples. In this chain, TRBV23-1 is recombined with TRBJ1-6. TRBV23-1 is an ORF for which the function is uncertain. Here the CDR3 is given as CASSQGPSNDNSPLHF.